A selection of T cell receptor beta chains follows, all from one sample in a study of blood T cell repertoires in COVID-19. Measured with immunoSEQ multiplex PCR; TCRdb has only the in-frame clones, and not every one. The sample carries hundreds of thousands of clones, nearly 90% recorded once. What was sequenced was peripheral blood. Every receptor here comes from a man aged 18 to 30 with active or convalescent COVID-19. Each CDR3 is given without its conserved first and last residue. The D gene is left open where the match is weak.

CDR3 protein: ASSQEFMTGVSDIQY; V gene: TRBV4-1; D gene: -; J gene: TRBJ2-4
CDR3 protein: ASSVGSGLAGETQY; V gene: TRBV9; D gene: TRBD2; J gene: TRBJ2-5
CDR3 protein: ASSPGTGLYEQY; V gene: TRBV5-5; D gene: TRBD1; J gene: TRBJ2-7
CDR3 protein: ASSRLRATGELF; V gene: TRBV5-1; D gene: -; J gene: TRBJ2-2
CDR3 protein: ASSYSPSAYYEQY; V gene: TRBV6-6; D gene: -; J gene: TRBJ2-7
CDR3 protein: ASSLGQIAKNIQY; V gene: TRBV28; D gene: -; J gene: TRBJ2-4
CDR3 protein: ASSLTSGGAKDTQY; V gene: TRBV7-2; D gene: TRBD2; J gene: TRBJ2-3
CDR3 protein: AWKKAGNTIY; V gene: TRBV30; D gene: -; J gene: TRBJ1-3
CDR3 protein: ASSQNKEGMNTEAF; V gene: TRBV4-3; D gene: -; J gene: TRBJ1-1
CDR3 protein: ASRMTGNEKLF; V gene: TRBV5-5; D gene: TRBD1; J gene: TRBJ1-4
CDR3 protein: AISGGPREDGGYT; V gene: TRBV10-3; D gene: -; J gene: TRBJ1-2
CDR3 protein: ASSHRTGGGYGYT; V gene: TRBV5-1; D gene: TRBD1; J gene: TRBJ1-2
CDR3 protein: ASSSLSGAYNEQF; V gene: TRBV27; D gene: TRBD2; J gene: TRBJ2-1
CDR3 protein: ASSLYRVTGELF; V gene: TRBV27; D gene: -; J gene: TRBJ2-2
CDR3 protein: AWGPVAF; V gene: TRBV30; D gene: -; J gene: TRBJ1-1
CDR3 protein: ASSQPGDQETQY; V gene: TRBV4-2; D gene: -; J gene: TRBJ2-5
CDR3 protein: ASSADTGILNSPLH; V gene: TRBV19; D gene: -; J gene: TRBJ1-6
CDR3 protein: ASSFGAGAREQY; V gene: TRBV7-2; D gene: -; J gene: TRBJ2-7
CDR3 protein: ASSPAGTANQPQH; V gene: TRBV7-8; D gene: TRBD1; J gene: TRBJ1-5
CDR3 protein: ASSSRGGGNYGYT; V gene: TRBV11-3; D gene: -; J gene: TRBJ1-2
CDR3 protein: ASTLQGVGGLDGYT; V gene: TRBV28; D gene: TRBD1; J gene: TRBJ1-2
CDR3 protein: ASRWTGADEQF; V gene: TRBV5-1; D gene: TRBD1; J gene: TRBJ2-1
CDR3 protein: ASSTTSGGATGELF; V gene: TRBV9; D gene: TRBD2; J gene: TRBJ2-2
CDR3 protein: ASRFRVGNTEAF; V gene: TRBV6-5; D gene: -; J gene: TRBJ1-1
CDR3 protein: ASSLTPDRANGYT; V gene: TRBV19; D gene: TRBD1; J gene: TRBJ1-2
CDR3 protein: ASSLLAGGQETQY; V gene: TRBV27; D gene: TRBD2; J gene: TRBJ2-5
CDR3 protein: ASSESGLNEKLF; V gene: TRBV25-1; D gene: -; J gene: TRBJ1-4
CDR3 protein: ASSLTVSANQPQH; V gene: TRBV7-8; D gene: -; J gene: TRBJ1-5
CDR3 protein: ASSYGTSGGYNEQF; V gene: TRBV6-5; D gene: TRBD2; J gene: TRBJ2-1
CDR3 protein: SARRVSYT; V gene: TRBV20-1; D gene: -; J gene: TRBJ1-2
CDR3 protein: ASQSRQGSNQPQH; V gene: TRBV7-2; D gene: TRBD1; J gene: TRBJ1-5
CDR3 protein: ASTRTSGNTDTQY; V gene: TRBV5-1; D gene: TRBD2; J gene: TRBJ2-3
CDR3 protein: ASSFPLRAGGSQLAKNIQY; V gene: TRBV28; D gene: TRBD2; J gene: TRBJ2-4
CDR3 protein: ASSPGPNYGYT; V gene: TRBV6-6; D gene: -; J gene: TRBJ1-2
CDR3 protein: ASSIRTSGGGEQF; V gene: TRBV7-9; D gene: TRBD2; J gene: TRBJ2-1
CDR3 protein: ATSADSRGYT; V gene: TRBV15; D gene: -; J gene: TRBJ1-2
CDR3 protein: ASSLRRQGRVNEQF; V gene: TRBV19; D gene: -; J gene: TRBJ2-1
CDR3 protein: ASSFGQGNLYGYT; V gene: TRBV5-1; D gene: TRBD1; J gene: TRBJ1-2
CDR3 protein: ASRAGQANTEAF; V gene: TRBV6-4; D gene: TRBD1; J gene: TRBJ1-1
CDR3 protein: ASSRIGTGYTEAF; V gene: TRBV6-2/TRBV6-3; D gene: TRBD1; J gene: TRBJ1-1
CDR3 protein: ASSRQAQRTEAF; V gene: TRBV2; D gene: -; J gene: TRBJ1-1
CDR3 protein: ASSVGAQNTEAF; V gene: TRBV9; D gene: -; J gene: TRBJ1-1
CDR3 protein: ASSSQIVGGELF; V gene: TRBV7-2; D gene: -; J gene: TRBJ2-2
CDR3 protein: ASSHREDNSPLH; V gene: TRBV6-1; D gene: -; J gene: TRBJ1-6
CDR3 protein: SADRDLAHEQF; V gene: TRBV29-1; D gene: -; J gene: TRBJ2-1
CDR3 protein: ASTLRANNEQF; V gene: TRBV6-5; D gene: -; J gene: TRBJ2-1
CDR3 protein: SVEGLGLGASTDTQY; V gene: TRBV29-1; D gene: -; J gene: TRBJ2-3
CDR3 protein: ASSLARSTHIFSYNEQF; V gene: TRBV5-1; D gene: -; J gene: TRBJ2-1
CDR3 protein: ASRMPGSDTQY; V gene: TRBV19; D gene: -; J gene: TRBJ2-3
CDR3 protein: AISKGTSGELF; V gene: TRBV10-3; D gene: -; J gene: TRBJ2-2
CDR3 protein: ASTSALNTEAF; V gene: TRBV5-6; D gene: -; J gene: TRBJ1-1
CDR3 protein: ASRVDSTNEKLF; V gene: TRBV5-1; D gene: -; J gene: TRBJ1-4
CDR3 protein: SASVADSYEQY; V gene: TRBV29-1; D gene: -; J gene: TRBJ2-7
CDR3 protein: ASTSGQGFFGYT; V gene: TRBV5-1; D gene: TRBD1; J gene: TRBJ1-2
CDR3 protein: ASSSFSRQGQETQY; V gene: TRBV7-9; D gene: TRBD1; J gene: TRBJ2-5